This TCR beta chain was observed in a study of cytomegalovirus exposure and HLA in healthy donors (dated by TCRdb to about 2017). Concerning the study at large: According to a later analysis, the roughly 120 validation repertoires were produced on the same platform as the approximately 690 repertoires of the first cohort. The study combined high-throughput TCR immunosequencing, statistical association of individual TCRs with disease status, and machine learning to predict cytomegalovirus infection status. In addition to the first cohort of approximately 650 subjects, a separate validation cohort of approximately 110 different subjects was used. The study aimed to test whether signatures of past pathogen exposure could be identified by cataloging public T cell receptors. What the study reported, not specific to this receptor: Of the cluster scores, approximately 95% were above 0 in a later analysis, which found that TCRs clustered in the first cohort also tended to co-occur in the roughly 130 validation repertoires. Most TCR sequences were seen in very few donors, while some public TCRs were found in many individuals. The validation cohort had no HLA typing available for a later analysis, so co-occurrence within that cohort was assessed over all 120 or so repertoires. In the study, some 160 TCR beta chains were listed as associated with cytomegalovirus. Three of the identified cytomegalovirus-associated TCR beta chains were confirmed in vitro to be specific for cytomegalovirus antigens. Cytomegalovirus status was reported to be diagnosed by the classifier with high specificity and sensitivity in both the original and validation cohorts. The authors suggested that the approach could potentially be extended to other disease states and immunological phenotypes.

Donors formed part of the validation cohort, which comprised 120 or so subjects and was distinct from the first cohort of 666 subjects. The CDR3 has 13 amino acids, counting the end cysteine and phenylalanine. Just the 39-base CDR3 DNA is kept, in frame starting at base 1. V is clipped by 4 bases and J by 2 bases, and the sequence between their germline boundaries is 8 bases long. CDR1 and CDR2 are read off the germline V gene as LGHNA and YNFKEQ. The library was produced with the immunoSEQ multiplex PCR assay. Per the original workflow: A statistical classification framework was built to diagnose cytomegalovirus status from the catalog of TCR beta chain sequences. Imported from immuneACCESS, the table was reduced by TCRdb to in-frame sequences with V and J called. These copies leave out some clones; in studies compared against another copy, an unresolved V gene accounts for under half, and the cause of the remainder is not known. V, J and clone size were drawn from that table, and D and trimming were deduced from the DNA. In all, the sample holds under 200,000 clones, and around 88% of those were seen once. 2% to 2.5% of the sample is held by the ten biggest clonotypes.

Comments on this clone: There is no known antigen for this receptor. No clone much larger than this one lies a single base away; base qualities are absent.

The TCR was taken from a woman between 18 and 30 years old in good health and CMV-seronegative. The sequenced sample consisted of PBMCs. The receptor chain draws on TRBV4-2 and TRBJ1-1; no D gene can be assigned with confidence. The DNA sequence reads TGTGCCAGCAGCCTAGAGGGCAACACTGAAGCTTTCTTT. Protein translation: CASSLEGNTEAFF.